This TCR beta chain was observed in a study of blood T cell repertoires in COVID-19 (dated by TCRdb to the early 2020s). Regarding the complete study: Collaborator samples came from the United States, Italy and Spain and covered acute and convalescent phases of COVID-19. The material from the prospective study consisted of cDNA or gDNA derived from T cells, B-cell-depleted T cells, or PBMCs. Deeply sampled blood TCRbeta repertoires from subjects exposed to, actively infected with, or recovered from COVID-19 were included in the dataset. A freely available public database, intended as a resource for researchers studying the immune response to SARS-CoV-2, is where the repertoires were released. The samples were drawn from two sources: the first 160 participants of the ongoing ImmuneRACE study, and fewer than 1,500 subjects contributed by 6 global collaborators. A de-identified subject ID, COVID-19 status, age in years and sex were almost always included in the sample metadata. Where available, HLA class I and class II types were taken from metadata supplied by the sample provider and were not determined by assay-based typing.

This clone was detected only once. There is no known antigen for this receptor. Nothing much larger sits one base from this clone, and base qualities are not available. What the work shows at the level of the full study, not this receptor alone: The quantity of clinical and demographic metadata differed by source and by participant and was supplied without curation.

TCRbeta CDR3 regions were amplified from genomic DNA by means of the immunoSEQ Assay, a bias-controlled multiplex PCR. The authors' pipeline ran thus. The number of nucleated cells in each sample was estimated from the amplification of reference gene primers within the assay. To quantify the absolute abundance of each unique TCRbeta CDR3 rearrangement, sequence reads were collapsed and filtered. For each sample, productive Simpson clonality was calculated as the square root of Simpson's diversity index over productive rearrangements. Drawn from immuneACCESS, this table holds only the in-frame rearrangements with V and J called that TCRdb kept. Clones are partly lost; checked studies trace under half to an unresolved V gene and leave the rest unexplained. V, J and clone size reflect that table, while D and trimming were determined from the DNA. Counted in this sample were about 310,000 clones; approximately 85% of them appeared once. Under 2.5% of the sample goes to the ten largest clones.

Enrolling through a virtual design, the prospective study's participants ranged in age from roughly 18 to 90 years and lived across around 25 United States geographic areas. In the prospective study, cohorts were assigned on the basis of participant-reported clinical history obtained from a screening survey and a study questionnaire. Recovered participants in ImmuneRACE Cohort 3 were defined by two consecutive negative NP/OP PCR tests, clearance by a healthcare professional, or resolution of symptoms. In the prospective study, whole blood, serum and a nasopharyngeal or oropharyngeal swab were collected from each participant by mobile phlebotomists. Over an approximately 2-month period, participants in the prospective study had the option of providing additional blood draws and questionnaires. Blood samples from the prospective study were shipped frozen or at room temperature prior to DNA extraction.

Sequencing was performed on PBMCs or T cells enriched from blood (not recorded which). The sequence came from a man aged 25-45 years who had recovered from COVID-19.

DNA sequence: TGTGCCAGCAGCTTAGGACAACAGGGGGCGGATGGCTACACCTTC. This translates into CASSLGQQGADGYTF. The rearrangement combines TRBV11-2 with TRBJ1-2; TRBD1 fits 9 bases in the junction. Germline trimming amounts to 1 base on V and 6 bases on J, with 6 as the count of junction bases outside the gene matches. The germline V gene supplies CDR1 SGHAT and CDR2 FQNNGV. From its cysteine to its phenylalanine, the CDR3 spans 15 amino acids. The read is trimmed to its CDR3 DNA, 45 bases read in frame from base 1.